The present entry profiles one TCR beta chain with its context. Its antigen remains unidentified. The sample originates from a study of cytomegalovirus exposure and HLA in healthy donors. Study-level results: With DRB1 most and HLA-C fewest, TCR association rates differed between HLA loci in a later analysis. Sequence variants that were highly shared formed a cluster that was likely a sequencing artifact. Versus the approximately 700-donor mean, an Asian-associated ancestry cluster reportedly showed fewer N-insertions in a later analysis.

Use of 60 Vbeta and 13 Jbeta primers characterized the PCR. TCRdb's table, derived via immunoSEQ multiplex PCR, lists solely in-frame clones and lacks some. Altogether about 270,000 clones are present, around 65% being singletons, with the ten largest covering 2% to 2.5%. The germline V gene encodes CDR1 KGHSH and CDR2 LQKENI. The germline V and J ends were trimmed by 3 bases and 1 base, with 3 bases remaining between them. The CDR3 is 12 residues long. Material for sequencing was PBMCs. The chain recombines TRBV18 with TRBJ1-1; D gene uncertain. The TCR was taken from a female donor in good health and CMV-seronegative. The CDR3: CASSPKNTEAFF. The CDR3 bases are TGTGCCAGCTCACCTAAGAACACTGAAGCTTTCTTT.